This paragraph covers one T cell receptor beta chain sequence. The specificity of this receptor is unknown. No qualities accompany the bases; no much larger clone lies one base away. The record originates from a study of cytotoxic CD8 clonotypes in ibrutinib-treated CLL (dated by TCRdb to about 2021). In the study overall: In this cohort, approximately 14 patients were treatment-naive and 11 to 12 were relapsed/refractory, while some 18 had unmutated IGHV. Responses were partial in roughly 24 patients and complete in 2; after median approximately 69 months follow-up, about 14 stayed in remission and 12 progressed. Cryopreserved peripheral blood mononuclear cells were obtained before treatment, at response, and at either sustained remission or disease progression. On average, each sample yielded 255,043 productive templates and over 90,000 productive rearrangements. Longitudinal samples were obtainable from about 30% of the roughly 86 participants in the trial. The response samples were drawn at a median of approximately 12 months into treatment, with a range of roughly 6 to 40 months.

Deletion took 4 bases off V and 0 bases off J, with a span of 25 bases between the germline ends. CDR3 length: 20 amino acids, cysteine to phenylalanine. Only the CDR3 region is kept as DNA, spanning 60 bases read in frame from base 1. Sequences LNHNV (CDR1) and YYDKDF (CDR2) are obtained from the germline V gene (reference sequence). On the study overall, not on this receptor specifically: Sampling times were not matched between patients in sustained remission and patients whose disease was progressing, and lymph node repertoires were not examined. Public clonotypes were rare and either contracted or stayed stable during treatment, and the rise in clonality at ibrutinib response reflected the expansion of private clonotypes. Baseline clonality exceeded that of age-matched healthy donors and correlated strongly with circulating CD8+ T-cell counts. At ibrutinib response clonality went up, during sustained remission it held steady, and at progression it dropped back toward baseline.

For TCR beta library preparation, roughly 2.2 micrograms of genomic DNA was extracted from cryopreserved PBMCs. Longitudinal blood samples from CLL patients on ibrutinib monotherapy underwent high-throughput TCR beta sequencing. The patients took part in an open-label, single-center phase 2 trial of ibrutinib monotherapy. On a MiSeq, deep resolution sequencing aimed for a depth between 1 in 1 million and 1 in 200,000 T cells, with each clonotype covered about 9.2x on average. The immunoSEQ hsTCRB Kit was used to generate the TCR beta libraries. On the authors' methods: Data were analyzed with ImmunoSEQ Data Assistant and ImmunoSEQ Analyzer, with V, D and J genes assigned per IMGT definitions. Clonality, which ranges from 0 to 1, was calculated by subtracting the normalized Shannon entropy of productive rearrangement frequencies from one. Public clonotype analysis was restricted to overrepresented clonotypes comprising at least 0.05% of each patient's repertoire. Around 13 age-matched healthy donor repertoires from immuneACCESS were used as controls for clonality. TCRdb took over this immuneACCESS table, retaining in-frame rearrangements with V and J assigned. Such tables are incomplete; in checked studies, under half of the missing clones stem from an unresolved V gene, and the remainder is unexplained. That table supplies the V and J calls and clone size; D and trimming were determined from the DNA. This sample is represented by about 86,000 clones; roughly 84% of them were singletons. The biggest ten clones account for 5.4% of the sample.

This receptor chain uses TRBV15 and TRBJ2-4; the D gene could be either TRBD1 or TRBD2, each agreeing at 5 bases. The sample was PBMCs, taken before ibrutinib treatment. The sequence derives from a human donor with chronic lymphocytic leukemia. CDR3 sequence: CATSTASAGTGFLAKNIQYF. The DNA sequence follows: TGTGCCACCAGCACCGCAAGCGCCGGGACGGGTTTTTTAGCCAAAAACATTCAGTACTTC.